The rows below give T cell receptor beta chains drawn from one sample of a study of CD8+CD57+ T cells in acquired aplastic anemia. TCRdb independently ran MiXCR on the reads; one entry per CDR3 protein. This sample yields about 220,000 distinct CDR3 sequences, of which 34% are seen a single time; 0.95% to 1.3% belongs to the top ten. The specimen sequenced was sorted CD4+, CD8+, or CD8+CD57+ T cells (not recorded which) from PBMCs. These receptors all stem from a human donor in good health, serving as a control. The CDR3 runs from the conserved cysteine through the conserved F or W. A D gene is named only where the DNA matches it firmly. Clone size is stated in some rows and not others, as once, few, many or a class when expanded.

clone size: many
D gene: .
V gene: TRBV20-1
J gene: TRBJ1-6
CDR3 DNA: TGCAGTGCTAGGGGCACGCCTCACTATAATTCACCCCTCCACTTT
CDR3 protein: CSARGTPHYNSPLHF

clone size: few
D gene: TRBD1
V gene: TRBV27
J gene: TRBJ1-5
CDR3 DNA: TGTGCCAGCAGTCTCTCGACAGGGGCTCAGCCCCAGCATTTT
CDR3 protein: CASSLSTGAQPQHF

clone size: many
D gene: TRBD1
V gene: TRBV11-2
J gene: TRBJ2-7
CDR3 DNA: TGTGCCAGCAGCTTAACAGGGGCAAGTCAAACAATCAAATACGAGCAGTACTTC
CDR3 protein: CASSLTGASQTIKYEQYF

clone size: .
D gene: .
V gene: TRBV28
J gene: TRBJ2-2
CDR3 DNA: TGTGCCAGCAGTTCAGCAGGGGACTCAACTCCCTCAAGAGGGGAGCTGTTTTTT
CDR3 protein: CASSSAGDSTPSRGELFF

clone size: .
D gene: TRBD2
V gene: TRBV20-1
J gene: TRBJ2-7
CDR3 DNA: TGCAGTGCAGGCGGAGATAGTAGCGGGGGGGCCAGTTACGAGCAGTACTTC
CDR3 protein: CSAGGDSSGGASYEQYF

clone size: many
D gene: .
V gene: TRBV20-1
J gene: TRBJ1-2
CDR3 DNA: TGCAGTGCTCGGACATCATCGGGTGGCTACACCTTC
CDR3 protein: CSARTSSGGYTF

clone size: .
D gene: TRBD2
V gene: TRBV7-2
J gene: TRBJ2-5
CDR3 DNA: TGTGCCAGCAGCTTAGGGGCTAGCGGGAAAGAGACCCAGTACTTC
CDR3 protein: CASSLGASGKETQYF

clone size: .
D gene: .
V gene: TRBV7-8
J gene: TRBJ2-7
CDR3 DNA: TGTGCCAGCAGCATTTATTTCCCCCTCCGGGCTACCTACGAGCAGTACTTC
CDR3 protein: CASSIYFPLRATYEQYF

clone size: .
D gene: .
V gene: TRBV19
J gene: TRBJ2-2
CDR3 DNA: TGTGCCAGTAGTCAAGGAGCCAAAGGCGGGGAGCTGTTTTTT
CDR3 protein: CASSQGAKGGELFF

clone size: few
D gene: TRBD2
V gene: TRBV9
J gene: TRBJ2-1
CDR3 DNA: TGTGCCAGCAGCCCCAGGGCGGGAGGGTCGGTAGGTGAGCAGTTCTTC
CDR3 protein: CASSPRAGGSVGEQFF

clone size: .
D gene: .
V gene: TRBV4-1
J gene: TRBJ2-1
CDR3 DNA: TGCGCCAGCAGCCAAGATCTGGGACAAAACTCCTACAATGAGCAGTTCTTC
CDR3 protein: CASSQDLGQNSYNEQFF

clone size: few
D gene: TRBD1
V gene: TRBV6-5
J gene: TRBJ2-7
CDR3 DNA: TGTGCCAGCAGTTACTCCGGACAGGGAAGCTACGAGCAGTACTTC
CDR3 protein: CASSYSGQGSYEQYF

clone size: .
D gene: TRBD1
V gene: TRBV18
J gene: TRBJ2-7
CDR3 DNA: TGTGCCAGCTCAGAAAACTCTGGACAGGGGCAGTACTTC
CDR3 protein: CASSENSGQGQYF

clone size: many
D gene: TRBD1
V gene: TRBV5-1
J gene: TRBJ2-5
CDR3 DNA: TGCGCCAGCAGCTTGCTTGGCGACAGGGGGGAGACCCAGTACTTC
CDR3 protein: CASSLLGDRGETQYF

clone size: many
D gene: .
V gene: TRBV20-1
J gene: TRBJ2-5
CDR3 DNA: TGCAGTGCTAGAGATGGCACGGCCCAAGAGACCCAGTACTTC
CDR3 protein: CSARDGTAQETQYF

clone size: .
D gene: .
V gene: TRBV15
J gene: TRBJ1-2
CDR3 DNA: TGTGCCACCAGCAGAAGGGGGGCTGATGGCTACACCTTC
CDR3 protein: CATSRRGADGYTF

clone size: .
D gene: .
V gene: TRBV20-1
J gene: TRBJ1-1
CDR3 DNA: TGCGGTGCTAGGTACTGGAACACTGAGGCTTTCTTT
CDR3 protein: CGARYWNTEAFF

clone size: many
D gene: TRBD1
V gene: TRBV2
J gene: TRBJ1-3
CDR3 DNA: TGTGCCGGAGGGACAGGGAACGGAAACACCATATATTTT
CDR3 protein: CAGGTGNGNTIYF

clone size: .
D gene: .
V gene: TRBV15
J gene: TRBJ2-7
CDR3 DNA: TGTGCCACCAGCAGAGACAGGACGGGAGCCTCCTACGAGCAGTACTTC
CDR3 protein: CATSRDRTGASYEQYF

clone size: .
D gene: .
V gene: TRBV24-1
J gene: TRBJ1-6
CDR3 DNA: TGTGCTAGTCCAGGGCTAACCTATAATTCACCCCTCCACTTT
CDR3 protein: CASPGLTYNSPLHF

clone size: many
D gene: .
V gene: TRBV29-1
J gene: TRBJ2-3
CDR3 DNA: TGCAGCACGGGGGACACAGATACGCAGTATTTT
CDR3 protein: CSTGDTDTQYF

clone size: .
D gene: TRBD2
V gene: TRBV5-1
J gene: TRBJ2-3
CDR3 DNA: TGCGCCGGCAGCCCTAGCGGGAGTGCAGATACGCAGTATTTT
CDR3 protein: CAGSPSGSADTQYF

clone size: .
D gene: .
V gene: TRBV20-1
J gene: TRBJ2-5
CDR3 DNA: TGCAGTGCTAGGGGGGGCAGCCACCAAGAGACCCAGTACTTC
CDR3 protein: CSARGGSHQETQYF

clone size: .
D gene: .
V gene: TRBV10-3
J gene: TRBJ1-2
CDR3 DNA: TGTGCCAGCAGTTACCTAACGTCTTCCGGGGAGGGTGGCTACACCTTC
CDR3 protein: CASSYLTSSGEGGYTF